This T cell receptor (beta chain) was recovered during a study of human T cells and chemical hapten exposure. CDR3 length: 14 residues. Germline values: CDR1 SEHNR, CDR2 FQNEAQ (reference sequence). V was trimmed by 5 bases and J by 2 bases, leaving 12 bases between them. Unseparated into fractions, whole blood served as the source from which total RNA was extracted. At least ten counts were recorded for this clonotype. The library tagged each cDNA molecule with unique molecular identifiers. MiXCR was run by TCRdb on the 5' RACE reads, yielding one entry per CDR3 protein. The table records about 140,000 distinct CDR3 sequences, roughly 4.1% of them present only once.

The rearrangement uses TRBV7-9 and TRBJ2-5, with no clear D. The clonotype originates from a female donor in good health. CDR3 in amino acids: CASSLSERQETQYF. In DNA, the CDR3 is TGTGCCAGCAGCCTAAGCGAACGGCAAGAGACCCAGTACTTC.